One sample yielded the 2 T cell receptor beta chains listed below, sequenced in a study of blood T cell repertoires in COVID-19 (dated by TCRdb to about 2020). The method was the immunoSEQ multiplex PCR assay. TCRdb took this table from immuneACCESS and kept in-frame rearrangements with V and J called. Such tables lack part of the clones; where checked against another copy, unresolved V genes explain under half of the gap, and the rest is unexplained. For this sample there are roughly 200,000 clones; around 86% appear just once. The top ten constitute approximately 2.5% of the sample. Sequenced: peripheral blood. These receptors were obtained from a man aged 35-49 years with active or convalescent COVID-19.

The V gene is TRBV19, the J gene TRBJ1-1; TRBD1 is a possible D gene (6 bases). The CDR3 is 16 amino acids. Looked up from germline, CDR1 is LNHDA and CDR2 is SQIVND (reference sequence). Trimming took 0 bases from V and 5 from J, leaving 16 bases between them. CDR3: CASSIDAGARRTEAFF. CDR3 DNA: TGTGCCAGTAGTATAGACGCAGGGGCCCGGAGGACTGAAGCTTTCTTT. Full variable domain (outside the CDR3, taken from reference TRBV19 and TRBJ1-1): DGGITQSPKYLFRKEGQNVTLSCEQNLNHDAMYWYRQDPGQGLRLIYYSQIVNDFQKGDIAEGYSVSREKKESFPLTVTSAQKNPTAFYLCASSIDAGARRTEAFFGQGTRLTVV.

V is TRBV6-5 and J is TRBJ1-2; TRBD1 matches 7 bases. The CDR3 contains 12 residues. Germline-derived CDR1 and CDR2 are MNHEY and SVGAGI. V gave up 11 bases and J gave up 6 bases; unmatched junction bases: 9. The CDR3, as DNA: TGTGCCTGCGACAGGGATCAAGATGGCTACACCTTC. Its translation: CACDRDQDGYTF.